The 17 T cell receptor beta chains in this list originate from one sample, sequenced in a study of T cell responses to AZD1222 COVID-19 vaccine. The table came from immunoSEQ multiplex PCR; TCRdb's copy has only in-frame clones and leaves some out. The sample lists around 150,000 clones; roughly 90% were seen once. Sample: peripheral blood, taken 28 days after the second AZD1222 dose. Receptors were obtained from an adult who received the AZD1222 COVID-19 vaccine.

The rearrangement uses TRBV30 and TRBJ1-2, with TRBD1 identical over 8 bases. V was pared by 5 bases and J by 3 bases, with 11 bases of the junction left unmatched. This CDR3 spans 15 amino acids. Germline CDR1 and CDR2: GTSNPN and SVGIG (reference sequence). The CDR3 reads CAWAHPGGDDYGYTF. Here the CDR3 DNA reads TGTGCCTGGGCCCACCCAGGGGGCGACGACTATGGCTACACCTTC.

The V call is TRBV24-1, the J call TRBJ2-1; no firm D call. V shed 2 bases and J shed 5 bases, with 3 bases lying between them. Germline V lookup: CDR1 KGHDR, CDR2 SFDVKD. The CDR3 runs to 12 residues. The CDR3 DNA is TGTGCCACCAGTGATTCTCACAATGAGCAGTTCTTC. Encoded protein: CATSDSHNEQFF.

The CDR3 DNA reads as TGTGCCAGCAGCTATGGACAGGGCAGAGCTTTCTTT. It is translated as CASSYGQGRAFF. The chain employs TRBV12-3 or TRBV12-4 and TRBJ1-1; 8 bases are a match to TRBD1. The CDR3 loop spans 12 amino acids. Trimming cost V 6 bases and J 10 bases; bases outside gene matches: 7.

The chain recombines TRBV15 with TRBJ1-5; D possibly corresponds to TRBD1 (6 bases). CDR1 is LNHNV and CDR2 is YYDKDF in the germline V gene (reference sequence). Trimming stripped 3 bases from V and 4 bases from J, with 10 bases between. CDR3 size: 14 residues. The CDR3 DNA is TGTGCCACCAGCAGTGAGCAGGGGAATCAGCCCCAGCATTTT. This translates into CATSSEQGNQPQHF.

The chain recombines TRBV5-6 with TRBJ1-1, with 9 bases that match TRBD1. The CDR3 covers 19 residues. Losses at the gene ends were 4 bases for V and 5 bases for J; bases not matched to a gene: 21. From germline, CDR1 is SGHDT and CDR2 YYEEEE. CDR3 in amino acids: CASSAGRDRVKFGGTEAFF. CDR3 nucleotide sequence: TGTGCCAGCAGCGCCGGACGGGACAGGGTCAAATTCGGTGGGACTGAAGCTTTCTTT.

In this sample, this clone turned up a few times. V is TRBV27 and J is TRBJ2-7; 7 bases fit TRBD1. Looked up from germline, CDR1 is MNHEY and CDR2 is SMNVEV (reference sequence). The length of the CDR3 is 15 residues. Losses at the gene ends were 5 bases for V and 3 bases for J; bases not matched to a gene: 10. The CDR3 DNA sequence: TGTGCCAGCAGTCCCCTGGACAGGAGTCTCTACGAGCAGTACTTC. It yields the protein CASSPLDRSLYEQYF.

The genes are TRBV19 and TRBJ2-7; 7 nucleotides line up with TRBD1. V shed 5 bases and J 1 base; nucleotides not matched to a gene: 5. The CDR3 extends over 14 amino acids. Germline assignment: CDR1 LNHDA and CDR2 SQIVND (reference sequence). The DNA for the CDR3 is TGTGCCAGTAGTCCGTGGGACAGTTCCTACGAGCAGTACTTC. Its translation: CASSPWDSSYEQYF.

The rearrangement uses TRBV5-1 and TRBJ1-4; weak D call: TRBD1 (6 bases). CDR1 SGHRS and CDR2 YFSETQ come from the germline V gene. V dropped 2 bases and J dropped 14 bases, with 19 bases sitting between them. This CDR3 spans 14 amino acids. The CDR3 DNA is TGCGCCAGCAGCTTTACCACAGGGTTGGAAGATCTGTTTTTT. Protein sequence: CASSFTTGLEDLFF.

Only one count was recorded for this clone. The chain employs TRBV7-8 and TRBJ2-1; 15 positions agree with TRBD2. CDR3 length: 18 amino acids. In germline, CDR1 is SGHVS, CDR2 FQNEAQ. J lost 8 bases, V lost 4 bases, and 12 bases had no gene match. For the CDR3, the DNA is TGTGCCAGCAGCTCCGGGACTAGCGGGAGGCCGGGAGGTTATGAGCAGTTCTTC. Encoded protein: CASSSGTSGRPGGYEQFF.

This chain connects TRBV19 to TRBJ2-1, with unresolved D. CDR1 and CDR2 (germline): LNHDA, SQIVND (reference sequence). The length of the CDR3 is 14 residues. The V end was cut by 9 bases, the J end by 3 bases, with 15 bases between. Here the CDR3 reads CASSHGRVYNEQFF. DNA of the CDR3: TGTGCCAGCTCCCACGGACGGGTCTACAATGAGCAGTTCTTC.

This rearrangement joins TRBV30 to TRBJ1-3; tentative D call: TRBD1 (6 bases). The CDR3 extends over 18 amino acids. Germline CDR1 GTSNPN, CDR2 SVGIG (reference sequence). The V and J ends lost 3 bases and 0 bases respectively, with 21 bases between them. This CDR3 is CAWSGLWGTSLSGNTIYF. For the CDR3, the DNA is TGTGCCTGGAGCGGGTTATGGGGGACAAGCCTCTCTGGAAACACCATATATTTT.

This clone was seen a single time. The V gene is TRBV27, the J gene TRBJ2-3, with 16 bases identical to TRBD2. This CDR3 is built from 19 residues. After removal of 6 bases from V and 0 bases from J, the junction contained 9 bases not matched to a gene. The germline V gene encodes CDR1 MNHEY and CDR2 SMNVEV (reference sequence). The CDR3 spells CASRMGLAGGQGSTDTQYF. The CDR3, as DNA: TGTGCCAGCAGAATGGGACTAGCGGGAGGGCAGGGTAGCACAGATACGCAGTATTTT.

The rearrangement links TRBV11-3 to TRBJ1-3; the D is unclear. Trimming cost V 3 bases and J 0 bases, with 6 bases left between them. CDR1 is SGHNT, CDR2 YENEEA, per germline. The CDR3 is 14 residues long. The CDR3 bases are TGTGCCAGCAGCTTTATCAGCTCTGGAAACACCATATATTTT. This encodes CASSFISSGNTIYF.

This clone was seen a single time. The rearrangement joins TRBV11-1 to TRBJ2-5; D call uncertain. This CDR3 is built from 13 residues. Trimming shortened V by 5 bases and J by 1 base, and 8 bases separated the two germline ends. In germline, CDR1 is SGHAT, CDR2 FQDESV (reference sequence). CDR3 loop: CASSPPAQETQYF. CDR3 DNA sequence: TGTGCCAGCAGCCCTCCCGCCCAAGAGACCCAGTACTTC.

The chain combines TRBV18 with TRBJ2-1; the match to TRBD2 covers 9 bases. This CDR3 spans 16 amino acids. Per germline, CDR1 KGHSH and CDR2 LQKENI. V lost 3 bases to trimming and J lost 0 bases; unmatched junction nucleotides: 3. The CDR3 is CASSPLAGSSYNEQFF. The CDR3 region has the DNA TGTGCCAGCTCACCCCTAGCGGGGAGCTCCTACAATGAGCAGTTCTTC.

This clone was observed once. This rearrangement joins TRBV4-1 to TRBJ1-3; D is unclear. CDR1 and CDR2 from the germline V gene are MGHRA and YSYEKL. Trimming cost V 2 bases and J 8 bases, with 16 bases left between them. This CDR3 has 15 residues. The CDR3 DNA reads as TGCGCCAGCAGCCAACTGGTGGCAGGTGGGGACACCATATATTTT. It encodes CASSQLVAGGDTIYF.

The gene calls are TRBV6-5 and TRBJ2-7, with no clear D. Trimming pared 7 bases from V and 4 bases from J, leaving 11 bases between. The CDR3 has 12 residues. Germline CDR1 MNHEY, CDR2 SVGAGI. The CDR3 is CASIESVYEQYF. The CDR3 DNA reads as TGTGCCAGCATAGAATCAGTTTACGAGCAGTACTTC.